This passage covers 29 T cell receptor beta chains from one sample sequenced in a study of cytomegalovirus exposure and HLA in healthy donors. The PCR had 60 Vbeta and 13 Jbeta primers. The assay was immunoSEQ multiplex PCR, and TCRdb's table has in-frame clones only and misses some. The sample has some 40,000 clones, 63% seen once. The sample taken for sequencing was PBMCs. The receptors originated from a man aged 60 to 69 in good health and CMV-seropositive.

This clone was observed a few times. The chain combines TRBV7-9 with TRBJ2-5; 10 bases line up with TRBD1. From germline, CDR1 is SEHNR and CDR2 FQNEAQ (reference sequence). The V gene end was trimmed by 1 base and the J gene end by 10 bases; junction bases not matched to a gene: 6. The CDR3 is 14 amino acids. CDR3 region: CASSLGTGGEVQYF. CDR3 nucleotide sequence: TGTGCCAGCAGCTTAGGGACAGGGGGTGAGGTCCAGTACTTC.

The genes are TRBV7-3 and TRBJ2-3, with 9 bases that match TRBD1. V lost 5 bases, J lost 9 bases, and 6 bases stayed unmatched. This CDR3 is 13 amino acids long. Germline CDR1 and CDR2: SGHTA and FQGTGA. CDR3 amino acids: CASSPTTGGTQYF. Here the CDR3 DNA reads TGTGCCAGCAGCCCGACTACAGGGGGCACGCAGTATTTT.

This sequence joins TRBV30 and TRBJ2-5; D remains ambiguous. The CDR3 has 13 residues. The V end lost 0 bases, the J end lost 2 bases, and 7 bases lay between the germline ends. Germline V gene lookup returns CDR1 GTSNPN and CDR2 SVGIG (reference sequence). The CDR3 coding sequence is TGTGCCTGGAGTGTACAGCTACAAGAGACCCAGTACTTC. Amino acids: CAWSVQLQETQYF. Complete variable domain (other parts from reference TRBV30 and TRBJ2-5): SQTIHQWPATLVQPVGSPLSLECTVEGTSNPNLYWYRQAAGRGLQLLFYSVGIGQISSEVPQNLSASRPQDRQFILSSKKLLLSDSGFYLCAWSVQLQETQYFGPGTRLLVL.

This clone was picked up a small number of times. V gene TRBV27 combines with J gene TRBJ2-7; 9 bases align to TRBD2. The CDR3 sequence is 13 residues long. Per the germline V gene, CDR1 is MNHEY and CDR2 is SMNVEV (reference sequence). After removal of 6 bases from V and 6 bases from J, the junction contained 6 bases not matched to a gene. For the CDR3, the DNA is TGTGCCAGCAGAGACGTACTAGCGGGCGAGCAGTACTTC. Protein product: CASRDVLAGEQYF.

This chain connects TRBV5-1 to TRBJ2-3; weak D call: TRBD1 (5 bases). This CDR3 is built from 12 residues. The germline V and J ends were trimmed by 7 bases and 3 bases, with 9 bases remaining between them. Germline values: CDR1 SGHRS, CDR2 YFSETQ. The CDR3 protein is CASGKGTDTQYF. CDR3 nucleotides: TGCGCCAGCGGAAAGGGGACAGATACGCAGTATTTT.

This chain uses TRBV2 with TRBJ1-5, with TRBD1 matching over 7 bases. The CDR3 consists of 15 residues. Germline V CDR1 and CDR2: SNHLY, FYNNEI. Trimming removed 6 bases from V and 1 base from J; junction bases left unmatched: 6. The CDR3 loop reads CASRDDRASNQPQHF. Written as DNA, the CDR3 is TGTGCCAGCAGAGATGACAGGGCAAGCAATCAGCCCCAGCATTTT.

The V and J genes are TRBV5-6 and TRBJ2-1, with a tentative D call TRBD1 (5 bases). The CDR3 length is 11 residues. V lost 2 bases and J 9 bases, leaving 6 bases between the germline ends. Germline CDR1 reads SGHDT; CDR2 reads YYEEEE. CDR3 DNA: TGTGCCAGCAGCTTAAGGGGTGAGCAGTTCTTC. The encoded protein is CASSLRGEQFF.

This chain joins TRBV28 and TRBJ1-5; the match to TRBD1 covers 9 bases. This CDR3 spans 15 amino acids. Germline CDR1 and CDR2: MDHEN and SYDVKM. Trimming removed 3 bases from V and 6 bases from J; junction bases left unmatched: 6. CDR3 sequence reads: CASSFGTGGVQPQHF. The CDR3 DNA sequence: TGTGCCAGCAGTTTTGGTACAGGGGGCGTTCAGCCCCAGCATTTT. Using reference TRBV28 and TRBJ1-5 for the parts outside the CDR3, the full variable domain is DVKVTQSSRYLVKRTGEKVFLECVQDMDHENMFWYRQDPGLGLRLIYFSYDVKMKEKGDIPEGYSVSREKKERFSLILESASTNQTSMYLCASSFGTGGVQPQHFGDGTRLSIL.

This sequence joins TRBV4-3 and TRBJ2-1; D is possibly TRBD1 (6 bases). Germline V gene data show CDR1 as LGHNA and CDR2 as YSLEER. V dropped 0 bases and J dropped 8 bases, with 8 bases sitting between them. This CDR3 contains 13 residues. The CDR3 loop is CASSQEKGDEQFF. In nucleotides, the CDR3 is TGCGCCAGCAGCCAAGAGAAGGGGGATGAGCAGTTCTTC.

This clone turned up a few times. V and J are TRBV14 and TRBJ2-2; TRBD1 matches 8 bases. The CDR3 is 14 residues long. The V segment lost 6 bases and the J segment 4 bases; nucleotides outside the gene matches: 4. CDR1 is SGHDN and CDR2 is FVKESK in the germline V gene. CDR3 bases: TGTGCCAGCAGTTGGACAGGGCGCACCGGGGAGCTGTTTTTT. This sequence encodes CASSWTGRTGELFF.

The CDR3 here is CASSQEAGMGEQYF. CDR3 bases: TGCGCCAGCAGCCAAGAGGCGGGGATGGGAGAGCAGTACTTC. The chain couples TRBV4-3 to TRBJ2-7, with D possibly matching TRBD2 (6 bases). With 0 bases removed from V and 7 bases from J, the gap between germline ends came to 13 bases. This CDR3 is 14 amino acids long. CDR1 is LGHNA and CDR2 is YSLEER in the germline V gene.

This clone was seen a few times. The chain uses TRBV4-3 and TRBJ2-2, with a weak D call TRBD1 (5 bases). V lost 0 bases, J lost 6 bases, and 17 bases lay in between. Germline loops: CDR1 LGHNA, CDR2 YSLEER. This CDR3 spans 17 amino acids. Here the CDR3 reads CASSQEGRAVPSGELFF. CDR3 sequence (DNA): TGCGCCAGCAGCCAAGAGGGCAGGGCCGTCCCTTCCGGGGAGCTGTTTTTT.

Only one count was recorded for this clone. The chain employs TRBV4-2 and TRBJ2-5, with D uncertain. Between the trimmed V and J ends, which lost 1 base and 1 base, there was a span of 7 bases. The CDR3 is 14 amino acids. Looked up from germline, CDR1 is LGHNA and CDR2 is YNFKEQ. The CDR3 region has the DNA TGTGCCAGCAGCCAAGGACATAGCCAAGAGACCCAGTACTTC. Translating gives CASSQGHSQETQYF.

V and J are TRBV2 and TRBJ2-1; 7 bases map to TRBD2. CDR3 size: 15 residues. With V trimmed by 5 bases and J by 1 base, 5 bases remained unmatched. The germline CDR1 and CDR2 sequences are SNHLY and FYNNEI. CDR3 residues: CASSTERGSYNEQFF. The CDR3 nucleotides read TGTGCCAGCAGTACGGAGCGGGGTTCCTACAATGAGCAGTTCTTC.

This chain links TRBV19 with TRBJ1-4, with D perhaps matching TRBD1 (6 bases). V shed 4 bases and J shed 0 bases, with 9 bases lying between them. Germline V lookup: CDR1 LNHDA, CDR2 SQIVND (reference sequence). There are 15 residues in the CDR3. The CDR3 loop reads CASSNQGSTNEKLFF. The CDR3 DNA reads as TGTGCCAGTAGTAACCAGGGGTCAACTAATGAAAAACTGTTTTTT.

This clone was recorded once. The rearrangement joins TRBV11-2 to TRBJ2-7; 9 positions agree with TRBD1. This CDR3 region has 13 residues. Per the germline V gene, CDR1 is SGHAT and CDR2 is FQNNGV. Trimming at V came to 5 bases and at J to 6 bases, leaving 5 bases not matched to a gene. The CDR3 DNA follows: TGTGCCAGCAGCACGGGACAGGGAGGCGAGCAGTACTTC. Protein: CASSTGQGGEQYF.

In nucleotides, the CDR3 is TGTGCCAGCAGCACTGGACTGAGCACAGATACGCAGTATTTT. Translating it yields CASSTGLSTDTQYF. The genes are TRBV7-2 and TRBJ2-3; a weak D match, TRBD2 (5 bases). The length of the CDR3 is 14 residues. The germline V gene has CDR1 SGHTA and CDR2 FQGNSA. Deletions cut 5 bases from V and 0 bases from J, with 9 bases between. The full variable domain, its missing parts supplied by reference TRBV7-2 and TRBJ2-3, is GAGVSQSPSNKVTEKGKDVELRCDPISGHTALYWYRQSLGQGLEFLIYFQGNSAPDKSGLPSDRFSAERTGGSVSTLTIQRTQQEDSAVYLCASSTGLSTDTQYFGPGTRLTVL.

The chain is built from TRBV5-1 and TRBJ2-7, with TRBD1 matching 9 bases. The CDR3 is made up of 12 amino acids. Per germline, CDR1 SGHRS and CDR2 YFSETQ. J was trimmed by 11 bases and V by 3 bases; bases with no gene match: 6. This chain's CDR3 is CASSYRTGGKYF. DNA of the CDR3: TGCGCCAGCAGCTATCGCACAGGGGGCAAGTACTTC. Full variable domain (missing parts from reference TRBV5-1 and TRBJ2-7): KAGVTQTPRYLIKTRGQQVTLSCSPISGHRSVSWYQQTPGQGLQFLFEYFSETQRNKGNFPGRFSGRQFSNSRSEMNVSTLELGDSALYLCASSYRTGGKYFGPGTRLTVT.

The V gene is TRBV6-5, the J gene TRBJ1-1; TRBD1 aligns across 8 bases. In germline, CDR1 is MNHEY, CDR2 SVGAGI. The CDR3 contains 15 residues. The V segment lost 6 bases and the J segment 4 bases; nucleotides outside the gene matches: 10. CDR3 amino acids: CASSWPGQAPTEAFF. CDR3 nucleotide sequence: TGTGCCAGCAGCTGGCCGGGACAGGCTCCCACTGAAGCTTTCTTT.

The V gene is TRBV5-4, the J gene TRBJ1-2; 11 bases align to TRBD1. After removal of 5 bases from V and 7 bases from J, the junction contained 7 bases not matched to a gene. The V gene's germline CDR1 is SGHNT and CDR2 YYREEE (reference sequence). This CDR3 spans 14 amino acids. CDR3 bases: TGTGCCAGCAGTTCCGGACAGGGGGCAACTGGCTACACCTTC. Residues: CASSSGQGATGYTF.

This chain connects TRBV29-1 to TRBJ2-7, with TRBD2 matching 14 bases. V dropped 5 bases and J dropped 1; count of bases not matched to a gene: 13. The germline gives CDR1 SQVTM, CDR2 ANQGSEA. The CDR3 length is 18 residues. DNA of the CDR3: TGCAGCGTTATGGGCCCCGGACTAGCGGGAGGACTTTCCTACGAGCAGTACTTC. As protein: CSVMGPGLAGGLSYEQYF.

J is TRBJ1-1 and V is TRBV10-3; 10 nucleotides match TRBD1. The germline V gene encodes CDR1 ENHRY and CDR2 SYGVKD. J gave up 4 bases and V 6 bases, and 11 bases lay outside the gene matches. The CDR3 runs to 16 residues. In DNA form, the CDR3 reads TGTGCCATCAGGCCGACAGGGGGCGCAAGGAGCACTGAAGCTTTCTTT. Protein sequence: CAIRPTGGARSTEAFF.

This clone has a handful of counts. In DNA form, the CDR3 reads TGCAGCGTTGAAGTTCAGTACCAAGAGACCCAGTACTTC. It yields the protein CSVEVQYQETQYF. The rearrangement joins TRBV29-1 to TRBJ2-5; D unresolved. With 1 base removed from V and 0 bases from J, the gap between germline ends came to 6 bases. This CDR3 is 13 amino acids long. Germline assignment: CDR1 SQVTM and CDR2 ANQGSEA.

The chain carries TRBV13 and TRBJ2-5, with D possibly being TRBD2 (5 bases). Germline V gene lookup returns CDR1 PRHDT and CDR2 FYEKMQ (reference sequence). V was clipped by 3 bases and J by 5 bases, with 7 bases between them. The CDR3 is 12 residues long. CDR3: CASSLLAETQYF. CDR3 in DNA: TGTGCCAGCAGCTTGCTAGCTGAGACCCAGTACTTC.

This rearrangement joins TRBV27 to TRBJ2-7, with a tentative D call TRBD1 (6 bases). CDR3 size: 13 residues. Per the germline V gene, CDR1 is MNHEY and CDR2 is SMNVEV (reference sequence). V shed 3 bases and J shed 1 base, with 7 bases lying between them. The DNA of the CDR3 is TGTGCCAGCAGTTTTGGACAGTCCTACGAGCAGTACTTC. Protein product: CASSFGQSYEQYF.

The rearrangement links TRBV4-2 to TRBJ2-2; the D gene is possibly TRBD2 (6 bases). Germline V gene lookup returns CDR1 LGHNA and CDR2 YNFKEQ. V lost 4 bases to trimming and J lost 5 bases, with 20 bases between them. This CDR3 spans 17 amino acids. The CDR3 DNA is TGTGCCAGCAGCCTCGCCTCTACGGGAGTTGGTACCGGGGAGCTGTTTTTT. Its translation is CASSLASTGVGTGELFF.

The sample holds a few counts of this clone. CDR3 sequence reads: CAISGQSLHEQFF. The CDR3 coding sequence is TGTGCCATCAGTGGGCAGTCCCTGCATGAGCAGTTCTTC. The chain employs TRBV10-3 and TRBJ2-1; D remains unclear. V lost 4 bases and J 8 bases, leaving 12 bases between the germline ends. CDR1 and CDR2 from the germline V gene are ENHRY and SYGVKD. This CDR3 is built from 13 residues.

The rearrangement joins TRBV5-8 to TRBJ2-1, with D possibly TRBD1 on 6 matching bases. V lost 2 bases and J 3 bases, leaving 12 bases between the germline ends. This CDR3 comprises 15 residues. Germline V gives CDR1 SGHTS, CDR2 YDEGEE. The CDR3 is CASSFPPDSYNEQFF. In nucleotides, the CDR3 is TGTGCCAGCAGCTTTCCCCCGGACAGCTACAATGAGCAGTTCTTC.

The sample holds a few counts of this clone. V is TRBV29-1 and J is TRBJ1-2; TRBD1 aligns across 7 bases. With V trimmed by 7 bases and J by 1 base, 6 bases remained unmatched. This CDR3 has 13 residues. CDR1 and CDR2 (germline): SQVTM, ANQGSEA. CDR3 sequence reads: CSAADRDNYGYTF. The CDR3 DNA is TGCAGCGCCGCAGACAGGGATAACTATGGCTACACCTTC.